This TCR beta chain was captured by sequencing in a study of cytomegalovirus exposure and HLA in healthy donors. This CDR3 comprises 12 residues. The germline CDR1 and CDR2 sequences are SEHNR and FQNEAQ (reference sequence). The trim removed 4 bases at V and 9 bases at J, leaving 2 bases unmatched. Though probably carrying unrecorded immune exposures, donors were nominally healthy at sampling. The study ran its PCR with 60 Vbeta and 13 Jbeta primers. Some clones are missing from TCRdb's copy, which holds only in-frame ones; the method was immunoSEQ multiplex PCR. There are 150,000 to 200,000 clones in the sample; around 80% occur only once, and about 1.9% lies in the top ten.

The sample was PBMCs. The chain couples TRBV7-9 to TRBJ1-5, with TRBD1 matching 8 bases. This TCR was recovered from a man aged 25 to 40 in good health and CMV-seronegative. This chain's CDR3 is CASSSTGGPQHF. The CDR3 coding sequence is TGTGCCAGCAGCTCCACAGGGGGGCCCCAGCATTTT.